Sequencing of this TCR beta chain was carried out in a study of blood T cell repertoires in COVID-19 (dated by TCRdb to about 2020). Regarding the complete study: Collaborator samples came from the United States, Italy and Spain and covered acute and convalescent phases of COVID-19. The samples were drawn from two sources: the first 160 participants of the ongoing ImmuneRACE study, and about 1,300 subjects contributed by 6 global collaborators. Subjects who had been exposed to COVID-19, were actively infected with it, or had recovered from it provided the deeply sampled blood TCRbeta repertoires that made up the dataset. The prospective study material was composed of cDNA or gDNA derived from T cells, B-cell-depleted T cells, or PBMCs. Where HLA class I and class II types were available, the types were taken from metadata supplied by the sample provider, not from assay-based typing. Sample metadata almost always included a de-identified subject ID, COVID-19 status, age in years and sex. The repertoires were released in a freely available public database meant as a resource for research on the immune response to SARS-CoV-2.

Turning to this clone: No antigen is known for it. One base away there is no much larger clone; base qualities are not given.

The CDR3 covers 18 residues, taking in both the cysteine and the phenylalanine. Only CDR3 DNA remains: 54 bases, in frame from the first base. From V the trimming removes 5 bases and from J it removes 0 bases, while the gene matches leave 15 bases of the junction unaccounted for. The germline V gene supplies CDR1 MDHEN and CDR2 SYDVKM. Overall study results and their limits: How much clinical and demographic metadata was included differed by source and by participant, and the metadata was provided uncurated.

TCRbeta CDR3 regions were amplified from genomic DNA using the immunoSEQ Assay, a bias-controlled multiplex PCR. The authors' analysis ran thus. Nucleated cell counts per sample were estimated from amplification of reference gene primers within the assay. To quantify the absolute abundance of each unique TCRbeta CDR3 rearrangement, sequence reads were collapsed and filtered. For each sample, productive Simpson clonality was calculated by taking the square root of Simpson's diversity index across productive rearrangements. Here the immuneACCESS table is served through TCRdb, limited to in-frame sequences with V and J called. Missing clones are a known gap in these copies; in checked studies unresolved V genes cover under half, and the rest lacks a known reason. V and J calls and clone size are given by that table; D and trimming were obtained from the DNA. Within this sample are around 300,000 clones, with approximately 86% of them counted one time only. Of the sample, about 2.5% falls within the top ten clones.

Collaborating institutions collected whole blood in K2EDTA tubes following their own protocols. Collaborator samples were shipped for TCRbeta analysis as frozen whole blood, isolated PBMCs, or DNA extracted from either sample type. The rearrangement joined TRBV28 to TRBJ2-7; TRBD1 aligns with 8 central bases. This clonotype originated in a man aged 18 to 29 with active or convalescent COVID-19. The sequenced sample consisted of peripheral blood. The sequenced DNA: TGTGCCAGCAGTCCACCGGGACAGGTTACTAAAAGCTCCTACGAGCAGTACTTC. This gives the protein CASSPPGQVTKSSYEQYF.